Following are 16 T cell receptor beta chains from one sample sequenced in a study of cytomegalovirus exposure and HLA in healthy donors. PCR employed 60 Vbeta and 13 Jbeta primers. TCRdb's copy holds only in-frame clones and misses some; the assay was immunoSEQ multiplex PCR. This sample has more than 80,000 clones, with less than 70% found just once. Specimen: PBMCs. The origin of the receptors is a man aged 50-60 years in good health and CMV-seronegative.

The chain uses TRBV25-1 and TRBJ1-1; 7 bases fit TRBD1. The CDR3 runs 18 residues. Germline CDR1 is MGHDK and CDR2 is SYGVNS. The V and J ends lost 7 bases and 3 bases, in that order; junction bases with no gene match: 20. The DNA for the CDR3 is TGTGCCAGCAAGTATACAGGGGCTTTGGAAGGTTCGGACACTGAAGCTTTCTTT. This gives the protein CASKYTGALEGSDTEAFF.

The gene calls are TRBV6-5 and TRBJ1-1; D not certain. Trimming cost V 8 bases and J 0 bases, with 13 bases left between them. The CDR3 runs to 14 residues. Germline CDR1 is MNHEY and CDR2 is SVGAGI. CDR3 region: CASSPAVVNTEAFF. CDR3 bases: TGTGCCAGCTCCCCGGCGGTGGTGAACACTGAAGCTTTCTTT.

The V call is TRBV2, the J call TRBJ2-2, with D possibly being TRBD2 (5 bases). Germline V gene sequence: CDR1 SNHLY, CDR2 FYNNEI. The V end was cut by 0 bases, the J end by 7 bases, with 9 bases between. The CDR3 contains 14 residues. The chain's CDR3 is CASSEALRGGELFF. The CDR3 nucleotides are TGTGCCAGCAGTGAAGCGCTTCGGGGCGGGGAGCTGTTTTTT.

CDR3 sequence reads: CAWQGGRGLNEKLFF. The CDR3 coding sequence is TGTGCCTGGCAGGGGGGTAGGGGCCTTAATGAAAAACTGTTTTTT. The chain recombines TRBV30 with TRBJ1-4; 7 bases map to TRBD1. The V and J ends lost 5 bases and 4 bases, in that order; junction bases with no gene match: 10. The CDR3 runs to 15 residues. Germline CDR1 GTSNPN, CDR2 SVGIG (reference sequence).

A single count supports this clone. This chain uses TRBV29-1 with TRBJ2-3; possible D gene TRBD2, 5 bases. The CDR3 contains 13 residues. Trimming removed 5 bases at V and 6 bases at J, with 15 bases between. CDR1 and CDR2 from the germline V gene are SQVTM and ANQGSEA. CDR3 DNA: TGCAGCGTTCCGACGGGGTGGGTGGATACGCAGTATTTT. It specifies CSVPTGWVDTQYF.

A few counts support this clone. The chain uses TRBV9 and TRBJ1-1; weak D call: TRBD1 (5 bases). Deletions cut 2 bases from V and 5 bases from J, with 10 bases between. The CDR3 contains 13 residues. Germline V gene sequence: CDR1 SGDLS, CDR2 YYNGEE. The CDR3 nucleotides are TGTGCCAGCAGCGTTCAGGGAGGGACTGAAGCTTTCTTT. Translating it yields CASSVQGGTEAFF.

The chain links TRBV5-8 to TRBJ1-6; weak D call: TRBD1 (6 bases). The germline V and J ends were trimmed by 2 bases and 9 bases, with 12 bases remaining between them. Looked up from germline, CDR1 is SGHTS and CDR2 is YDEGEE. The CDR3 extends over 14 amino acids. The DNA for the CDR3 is TGTGCCAGCAGCTTAGTACAGGGTGGTTCACCCCTCCACTTT. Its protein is CASSLVQGGSPLHF.

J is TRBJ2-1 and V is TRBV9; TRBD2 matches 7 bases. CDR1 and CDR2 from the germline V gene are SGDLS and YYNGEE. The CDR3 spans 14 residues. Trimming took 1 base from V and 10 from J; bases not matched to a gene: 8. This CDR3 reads CASSVTRGDQEQFF. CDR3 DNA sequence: TGTGCCAGCAGCGTAACCCGGGGGGACCAGGAGCAGTTCTTC.

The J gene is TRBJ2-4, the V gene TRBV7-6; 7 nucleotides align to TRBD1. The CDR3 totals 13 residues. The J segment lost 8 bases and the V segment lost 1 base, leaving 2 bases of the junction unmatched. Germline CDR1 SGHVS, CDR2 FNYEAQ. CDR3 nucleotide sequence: TGTGCCAGCAGCTTAGGGACAGGATACATTCAGTACTTC. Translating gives CASSLGTGYIQYF.

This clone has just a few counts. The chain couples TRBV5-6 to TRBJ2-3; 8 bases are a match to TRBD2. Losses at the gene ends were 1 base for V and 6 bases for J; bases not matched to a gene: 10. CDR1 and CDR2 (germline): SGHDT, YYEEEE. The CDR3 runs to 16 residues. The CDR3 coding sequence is TGTGCCAGCAGCTTGTCTCCGGGACTAGGAGGGGATACGCAGTATTTT. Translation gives CASSLSPGLGGDTQYF.

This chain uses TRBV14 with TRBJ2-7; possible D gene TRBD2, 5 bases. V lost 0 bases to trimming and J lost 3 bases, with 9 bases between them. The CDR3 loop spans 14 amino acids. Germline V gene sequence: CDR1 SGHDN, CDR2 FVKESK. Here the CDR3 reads CASSQDGEFYEQYV. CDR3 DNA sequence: TGTGCCAGCAGCCAAGATGGGGAGTTCTACGAGCAGTACGTC.

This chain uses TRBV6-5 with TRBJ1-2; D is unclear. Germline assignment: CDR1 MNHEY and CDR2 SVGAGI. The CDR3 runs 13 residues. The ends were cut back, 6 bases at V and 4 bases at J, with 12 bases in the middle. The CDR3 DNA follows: TGTGCCAGCAGAAACCAAGCTAGCTATGGCTACACCTTC. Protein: CASRNQASYGYTF.

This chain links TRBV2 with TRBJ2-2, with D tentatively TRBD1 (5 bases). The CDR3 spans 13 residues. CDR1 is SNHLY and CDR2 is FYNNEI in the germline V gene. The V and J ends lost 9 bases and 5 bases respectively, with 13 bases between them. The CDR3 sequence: CARRQSLTGELFF. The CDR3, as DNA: TGTGCCAGAAGACAGTCCCTAACCGGGGAGCTGTTTTTT.

CDR3 sequence reads: CASSQGLEMLNTEAFF. DNA of the CDR3: TGCGCCAGCAGCCAAGGTCTTGAGATGCTGAACACTGAAGCTTTCTTT. V usage is TRBV4-1 and J usage is TRBJ1-1; D is unresolved. Between the trimmed V and J ends, which lost 1 base and 0 bases, there was a span of 12 bases. Looked up from germline, CDR1 is MGHRA and CDR2 is YSYEKL. This CDR3 region has 16 residues.

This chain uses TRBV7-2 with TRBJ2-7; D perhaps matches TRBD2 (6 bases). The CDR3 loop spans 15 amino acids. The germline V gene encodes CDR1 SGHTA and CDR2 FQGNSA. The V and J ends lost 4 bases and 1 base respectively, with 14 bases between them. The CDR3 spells CASSSWRGGSYEQYF. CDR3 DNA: TGTGCCAGCAGCTCATGGCGGGGTGGTTCCTACGAGCAGTACTTC.

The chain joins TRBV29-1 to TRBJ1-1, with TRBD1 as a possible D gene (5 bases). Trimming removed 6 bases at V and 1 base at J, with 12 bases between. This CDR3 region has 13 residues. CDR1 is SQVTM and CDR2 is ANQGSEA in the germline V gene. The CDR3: CSVSRGRNTEAFF. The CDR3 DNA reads TGCAGCGTGTCGCGGGGCAGGAACACTGAAGCTTTCTTT.